This entry lists 11 T cell receptor beta chains sequenced from one sample in a study of Graves' ophthalmopathy and Graves' hyperthyroidism. Amplification targeted the TCR beta CDR3 regions, with RNA transcripts as the source material. HTBI-primed RT-PCR formed the first round, and a multiplex PCR formed the second. TCRdb analysed the multiplex PCR reads with MiXCR anew, one entry per CDR3 protein. This sample carries some 750,000 distinct CDR3 sequences, around 40% of them seen once, and the ten largest clones take 44%. Sequenced: peripheral blood. The origin of the receptors is an adult man with Graves' ophthalmopathy.

Only a few counts were recorded for this clonotype. The junction and the germline gene differ at one end; a read error may be behind it. This sequence joins TRBV7-9 and TRBJ2-7; tentative D call: TRBD1 (6 bases). The CDR3 contains 13 residues. The germline V gene encodes CDR1 SEHNR and CDR2 FQNEAQ (reference sequence). This CDR3 reads CASSLDSPYEQYF. The CDR3, as DNA: TGCGCCAGCAGCTTGGACAGTCCCTACGAGCAGTACTTC.

The chain uses TRBV19 and TRBJ1-6; TRBD1 matches at 7 bases. There are 15 residues in the CDR3. The germline gives CDR1 LNHDA, CDR2 SQIVND (reference sequence). V trimming: 3 bases; J trimming: 5 bases; junction bases outside the gene matches: 4. In DNA form, the CDR3 reads TGTGCCAGTAGTATGTCGGGACAGCATAATTCACCCCTCCACTTT. It is translated as CASSMSGQHNSPLHF. Complete variable domain (other parts from reference TRBV19 and TRBJ1-6): DGGITQSPKYLFRKEGQNVTLSCEQNLNHDAMYWYRQDPGQGLRLIYYSQIVNDFQKGDIAEGYSVSREKKESFPLTVTSAQKNPTAFYLCASSMSGQHNSPLHFGNGTRLTVT.

This clonotype was seen repeatedly, ten times or more. The chain combines TRBV5-6 with TRBJ2-6; D remains unclear. Germline V CDR1 and CDR2: SGHDT, YYEEEE. V was cut by 2 bases and J by 0 bases, with 6 bases left in between. The CDR3 is 15 residues long. In DNA, the CDR3 is TGTGCCAGCAGCTTTACAGACTCTGGGGCCAACGTCCTGACTTTC. As protein: CASSFTDSGANVLTF.

The table lists this clonotype with many counts. The chain carries TRBV7-9 and TRBJ1-1, with D possibly TRBD1 on 5 matching bases. The V gene lost 1 base and the J gene lost 0 bases, with 9 bases spanning the gap. Germline-derived CDR1 and CDR2 are SEHNR and FQNEAQ (reference sequence). The CDR3 has 15 residues. In DNA form, the CDR3 reads TGTGCCAGCAGCTTAGAGGGGCGCATGAACACTGAAGCTTTCTTT. Amino acid sequence: CASSLEGRMNTEAFF.

Turning to this clonotype: This may stem from a read error, because a much larger clone lies one nucleotide away. The genes are TRBV24-1 and TRBJ1-5; TRBD1 matches 10 bases. V trimming: 4 bases; J trimming: 5 bases; junction bases outside the gene matches: 7. CDR1 and CDR2 (germline): KGHDR, SFDVKD. The CDR3 sequence is 16 residues long. CDR3: CATSDPGTGEHQPQHF. CDR3 sequence (DNA): TGTGCCACCAGTGACCCAGGGACAGGGGAACATCAGCCCCAGCATTTT.

This clonotype was detected only a few times. The rearrangement joins TRBV29-1 to TRBJ2-1; D perhaps matches TRBD2 (6 bases). Trimming shortened V by 4 bases and J by 9 bases, and 16 bases separated the two germline ends. This CDR3 region has 13 residues. From germline, CDR1 is SQVTM and CDR2 ANQGSEA. CDR3 protein: CSVAAGMAVEQFF. DNA for the CDR3: TGCAGCGTTGCTGCGGGAATGGCTGTTGAGCAGTTCTTC.

This clonotype was counted once. V gene TRBV29-1 combines with J gene TRBJ2-7, with TRBD2 identical over 9 bases. The V segment lost 0 bases and the J segment 7 bases; nucleotides outside the gene matches: 13. CDR1 and CDR2 from the germline V gene are SQVTM and ANQGSEA. The CDR3 runs 16 residues. The CDR3 region has the DNA TGCAGCGTTGAAGAGGTTAGCGGGAGAATCACCGGGGAGCAGTACTTC. It specifies CSVEEVSGRITGEQYF.

In this sample, this clonotype turned up once. The genes are TRBV6-5 and TRBJ1-4; D is uncertain. The V and J ends lost 2 bases and 4 bases respectively, with 8 bases between them. The CDR3 has 14 residues. CDR1 and CDR2 from the germline V gene are MNHEY and SVGAGI. In DNA, the CDR3 is TGTGCCAGCAGTTACCAGGCGATTAATGAAAAACTGTTTTTT. Its protein product is CASSYQAINEKLFF.

With respect to this clonotype: The junction does not match germline at one end; this may be a read error. The chain links TRBV10-3 to TRBJ1-2; D perhaps matches TRBD1 (5 bases). This CDR3 has 14 residues. Germline lookup yields CDR1 ENHRY and CDR2 SYGVKD. The CDR3 sequence is CAIGESKGVYGYTF. DNA for the CDR3: TGTGCCATCGGTGAGTCGAAAGGGGTCTATGGTTACACCTTC.

Ten or more counts support this clonotype. The chain joins TRBV6-6 to TRBJ1-5, with D uncertain. The CDR3 spans 15 residues. From germline, CDR1 is MNHNY and CDR2 SVGAGI (reference sequence). V gave up 2 bases and J gave up 2 bases, with 10 bases separating them. CDR3 coding DNA: TGTGCCAGCAGTTACGTAGGGCATGGCAATCAGCCCCAGCATTTT. As protein: CASSYVGHGNQPQHF.

The chain has TRBV15 and TRBJ1-3; D might be TRBD1 (6 bases). The CDR3 runs to 13 residues. CDR1 and CDR2 (germline): LNHNV, YYDKDF (reference sequence). V shed 6 bases and J shed 4 bases, with 10 bases lying between them. This chain's CDR3 is CATRKDRGNTIYF. CDR3 coding DNA: TGTGCCACCAGGAAAGACAGGGGAAACACCATATATTTT.